The 20 T cell receptor beta chains presented below share a single source sample, sequenced in a study of CD8 T cells in Susac syndrome. The RNA, roughly 0.45 to 1 ug, was put through reverse transcription using random hexamers. TCRdb independently ran MiXCR on the immunoSEQ multiplex PCR reads; one entry per CDR3 protein. Altogether more than 100,000 distinct CDR3 sequences are present, about 96% being singletons, with the ten largest covering over 0.1%. The sample comprised CD4+ T cells from PBMCs. Source of these receptors: a human donor in good health.

The CDR3 is CASTTTLERHEQYF. DNA for the CDR3: TGTGCCAGCACCACCACGCTGGAGAGGCACGAGCAGTACTTC. The V gene is TRBV6-5, the J gene TRBJ2-7; D is unclear. Germline CDR1 MNHEY, CDR2 SVGAGI. The V and J ends lost 7 bases and 5 bases respectively, with 18 bases between them. CDR3 length: 14 residues.

The chain uses TRBV18 and TRBJ2-3, with D possibly TRBD1 on 6 matching bases. Germline V gene lookup returns CDR1 KGHSH and CDR2 LQKENI. The CDR3 has 19 amino acids. Trimming shortened V by 4 bases and J by 1 base, and 24 bases separated the two germline ends. The CDR3 sequence is CASSHQGESVGQRTDTQYF. The CDR3 region has the DNA TGTGCCAGCTCACATCAAGGAGAAAGTGTGGGACAACGCACAGATACGCAGTATTTT.

The V gene is TRBV5-1, the J gene TRBJ2-1; 9 nucleotides match TRBD2. This CDR3 has 15 amino acids. Germline V gives CDR1 SGHRS, CDR2 YFSETQ. V lost 1 base, J lost 6 bases, and 5 bases stayed unmatched. CDR3 nucleotide sequence: TGCGCCAGCAGCTTGACAGCGGGAGGTAGCAATGAGCAGTTCTTC. The encoded protein is CASSLTAGGSNEQFF.

The chain uses TRBV3-1 and TRBJ2-3; unclear D gene. V was trimmed by 2 bases and J by 4 bases, leaving 13 bases between them. This CDR3 has 15 residues. Germline lookup yields CDR1 LGHDT and CDR2 YNNKEL (reference sequence). CDR3 in DNA: TGTGCCAGCAGCCAACAGTATTTCTCGGCAGATACGCAGTATTTT. Residues: CASSQQYFSADTQYF.

This clonotype was counted once. This chain uses TRBV3-1 with TRBJ2-7, with 8 nucleotides matching TRBD2. Germline V lookup: CDR1 LGHDT, CDR2 YNNKEL (reference sequence). Germline trimming cut 6 bases from V and 6 bases from J; bases unmatched to any gene: 4. CDR3 length equals 12 residues. The CDR3 DNA reads as TGTGCCAGCAGTCGCGCGGGGGGCGAGCAGTACTTC. This translates into CASSRAGGEQYF.

This sequence joins TRBV5-1 and TRBJ2-7; a possible D gene is TRBD1 (5 bases). Trimming left V 4 bases short and J 0 bases short, with 17 bases between. CDR1 and CDR2 (germline): SGHRS, YFSETQ. The CDR3 is 16 amino acids. The CDR3, as DNA: TGCGCCAGCAGCCACCAGGGTCAGCCCAGCTCCTACGAGCAGTACTTC. Translation gives CASSHQGQPSSYEQYF.

J is TRBJ1-4 and V is TRBV12-3 or TRBV12-4; D gene ambiguous. The CDR3 runs 13 residues. Trimming stripped 3 bases from V and 6 bases from J, with 8 bases between. The DNA for the CDR3 is TGTGCCAGCAGTTTGGGTCTCGATGAAAAACTGTTTTTT. Its protein is CASSLGLDEKLFF.

The V call is TRBV27, the J call TRBJ2-7, with 7 bases fitting TRBD1. Germline trimming cut 8 bases from V and 1 base from J; bases unmatched to any gene: 14. Germline CDR1 is MNHEY and CDR2 is SMNVEV (reference sequence). The CDR3 is made up of 16 amino acids. CDR3 DNA sequence: TGTGCCAGCCGCCGACAGGGCGGGTTAGGATCCTACGAGCAGTACTTC. Translating gives CASRRQGGLGSYEQYF.

This clonotype is a singleton in its sample. The chain is built from TRBV6-5 and TRBJ2-4; no definite D call. This CDR3 has 16 residues. Germline V CDR1 and CDR2: MNHEY, SVGAGI. Trimming took 4 bases from V and 1 from J, leaving 14 bases between them. CDR3 bases: TGTGCCAGCAGTTTCGGAACTTACAACGCCAAAAACATTCAGTACTTC. Translating gives CASSFGTYNAKNIQYF.

This clonotype was seen just once. V gene TRBV2 combines with J gene TRBJ1-5, with TRBD1 matching 7 bases. Germline CDR1 and CDR2: SNHLY and FYNNEI. This CDR3 comprises 15 residues. After removal of 6 bases from V and 9 bases from J, the junction contained 14 bases not matched to a gene. The CDR3 DNA sequence: TGTGCCAGCAGACCCGACAGGGCGAATCTATGGCCCCAGCATTTT. Its protein product is CASRPDRANLWPQHF.

The CDR3 DNA reads TGCGCCAGCAGCTTGGTAGGACAGCGGGGATATGGCTACACCTTC. It translates to CASSLVGQRGYGYTF. V is TRBV5-1 and J is TRBJ1-2, with a weak D call TRBD1 (6 bases). Trimming took 0 bases from V and 5 from J, leaving 14 bases between them. The CDR3 has 15 residues. Germline assignment: CDR1 SGHRS and CDR2 YFSETQ.

In its sample, this clonotype was seen once. V and J are TRBV20-1 and TRBJ1-2, with D unresolved. The CDR3 runs to 14 residues. The germline CDR1 and CDR2 sequences are DFQATT and SNEGSKA (reference sequence). V lost 0 bases to trimming and J lost 6 bases, with 14 bases between them. The CDR3 DNA follows: TGCAGTGCTAGAGAACCCGTCTCCCAGCATGGCTACACCTTC. This encodes CSAREPVSQHGYTF.

V usage is TRBV7-2 and J usage is TRBJ2-2, with D perhaps matching TRBD2 (6 bases). V gave up 1 base and J gave up 0 bases, with 6 bases separating them. The germline gives CDR1 SGHTA, CDR2 FQGNSA. The CDR3 runs to 15 residues. The CDR3 DNA reads as TGTGCCAGCAGCTTAGGGGACTCGAACACCGGGGAGCTGTTTTTT. Protein: CASSLGDSNTGELFF.

The chain combines TRBV3-1 with TRBJ1-2, with 7 bases lining up with TRBD1. The CDR3 extends over 15 amino acids. CDR1 is LGHDT and CDR2 is YNNKEL in the germline V gene (reference sequence). J was trimmed by 2 bases and V by 6 bases; bases with no gene match: 9. CDR3 in amino acids: CASRPRQGGNYGYTF. CDR3 DNA: TGTGCCAGCAGGCCCAGGCAGGGGGGGAACTATGGCTACACCTTC.

This chain uses TRBV28 with TRBJ2-6; 8 nucleotides match TRBD2. CDR3 length: 16 amino acids. The V gene's germline CDR1 is MDHEN and CDR2 SYDVKM. With V trimmed by 2 bases and J by 4 bases, 4 bases remained unmatched. For the CDR3, the DNA is TGTGCCAGCAGTTTACGGGAGGGGCCAGGGGCCAACGTCCTGACTTTC. Translated, it gives CASSLREGPGANVLTF. The full variable domain, in which reference TRBV28 and TRBJ2-6 provide the parts outside the CDR3, is DVKVTQSSRYLVKRTGEKVFLECVQDMDHENMFWYRQDPGLGLRLIYFSYDVKMKEKGDIPEGYSVSREKKERFSLILESASTNQTSMYLCASSLREGPGANVLTFGAGSRLTVL.

V usage is TRBV24-1 and J usage is TRBJ1-5, with TRBD1 as a possible D gene (5 bases). Germline V gives CDR1 KGHDR, CDR2 SFDVKD. Trimming took off 5 bases at V and 7 bases at J, with 11 bases between the two ends. There are 13 residues in the CDR3. The DNA of the CDR3 is TGTGCCACCAGTGTCTCAGGGCACCAGCCCCAGCATTTT. This encodes CATSVSGHQPQHF.

The rearrangement uses TRBV18 and TRBJ2-4; TRBD2 matches 7 bases. The germline CDR1 and CDR2 sequences are KGHSH and LQKENI. V lost 6 bases, J lost 6 bases, and 17 bases stayed unmatched. The CDR3 has 17 residues. CDR3 protein: CASSPMGLPRDVNIQYF. CDR3 DNA: TGTGCCAGCTCTCCTATGGGACTACCCCGGGACGTAAACATTCAGTACTTC.

This clonotype was recorded only once. The rearrangement uses TRBV7-9 and TRBJ2-2; maybe TRBD1 (5 bases). Germline CDR1 is SEHNR and CDR2 is FQNEAQ (reference sequence). Trimming took off 2 bases at V and 12 bases at J, with 7 bases between the two ends. CDR3 length: 11 amino acids. The CDR3 is CASSLKGKLFF. Here the CDR3 DNA reads TGTGCCAGCAGCTTAAAGGGGAAGCTGTTTTTT.

This clonotype was counted once. The chain's CDR3 is CASSQTGASALRVEQYF. As DNA, the CDR3 is TGCGCCAGCAGCCAAACAGGGGCTAGCGCTCTAAGGGTCGAGCAGTACTTC. The V gene is TRBV4-1, the J gene TRBJ2-7, with D possibly matching TRBD1 (7 bases). Trimming took off 2 bases at V and 6 bases at J, with 23 bases between the two ends. Germline CDR1 and CDR2: MGHRA and YSYEKL. The CDR3 spans 17 residues.

This chain connects TRBV5-1 to TRBJ2-7; D perhaps matches TRBD1 (5 bases). Trimming removed 4 bases from V and 2 bases from J, with 19 bases in between. CDR1 is SGHRS and CDR2 is YFSETQ in the germline V gene. The CDR3 consists of 16 residues. The CDR3 region has the DNA TGCGCCAGCAGCCCCGCCCTGACAGACAATCCCTACGAGCAGTACTTC. Translated, it gives CASSPALTDNPYEQYF.